These 13 T cell receptor beta chains were sequenced from one sample in a study of shared clonotypes between healthy human individuals. The method was immunoSEQ multiplex PCR; TCRdb's version includes in-frame clones alone and lacks a portion of them. Of millions of clones listed, more than 80% are singletons. The material sequenced was naive CD4+ T cells from PBMCs. The subset denotes: CD45RA+ positively selected. All receptors come from a man between 18 and 35 years old in good health. Some clones in this sample may be carry-over from other donors' samples.

CDR3 loop: CAWSTTGARVGNQPQHF. CDR3 nucleotide sequence: TGTGCCTGGAGCACCACGGGGGCCCGGGTGGGCAATCAGCCCCAGCATTTT. This chain links TRBV30 with TRBJ1-5; the D gene is possibly TRBD1 (6 bases). This CDR3 is built from 17 residues. Per germline, CDR1 GTSNPN and CDR2 SVGIG (reference sequence). V lost 3 bases and J 2 bases, leaving 20 bases between the germline ends.

The V and J genes are TRBV11-2 and TRBJ1-2, with D possibly TRBD1 on 5 matching bases. Trimming took off 0 bases at V and 6 bases at J, with 11 bases between the two ends. This CDR3 spans 14 amino acids. CDR1 and CDR2 (germline): SGHAT, FQNNGV. The CDR3 region has the DNA TGTGCCAGCAGCTTAGATGGCAGGGAACATGGCTACACCTTC. Amino acids: CASSLDGREHGYTF.

This clone was counted a single time. The chain has TRBV15 and TRBJ1-1, with 10 bases fitting TRBD1. Trimming took 3 bases from V and 4 from J; bases not matched to a gene: 5. The length of the CDR3 is 15 residues. The V gene's germline CDR1 is LNHNV and CDR2 YYDKDF (reference sequence). As DNA, the CDR3 is TGTGCCACCAGCAGCCGGGGGGACAGGGGCACTGAAGCTTTCTTT. The encoded protein is CATSSRGDRGTEAFF.

The V and J genes are TRBV28 and TRBJ2-3; D gene ambiguous. The CDR3 loop spans 13 amino acids. Germline V CDR1 and CDR2: MDHEN, SYDVKM. Deletions cut 2 bases from V and 4 bases from J, with 7 bases between. The CDR3: CASSLNTPDTQYF. CDR3 nucleotides: TGTGCCAGCAGTTTAAACACTCCAGATACGCAGTATTTT.

The chain joins TRBV4-1 to TRBJ2-1; 15 bases match TRBD2. Trimming at V came to 4 bases and at J to 0 bases, leaving 4 bases not matched to a gene. In germline, CDR1 is MGHRA, CDR2 YSYEKL. This CDR3 contains 18 residues. The DNA for the CDR3 is TGCGCCAGCAGCCGGGGACTAGCGGGAGGCGCCTCCTACAATGAGCAGTTCTTC. Translation gives CASSRGLAGGASYNEQFF.

The J gene is TRBJ2-3, the V gene TRBV5-4; D is possibly TRBD2 (6 bases). The CDR3 has 12 residues. From germline, CDR1 is SGHNT and CDR2 YYREEE (reference sequence). Trimming stripped 4 bases from V and 6 bases from J, with 9 bases between. CDR3 amino acids: CASSPGRDTQYF. CDR3 DNA: TGTGCCAGCAGCCCTGGGAGGGATACGCAGTATTTT.

Turning to this clone: Other DNA sequences within the sample encode an identical CDR3. The CDR3 sequence is CASSLGRTSTDTQYF. CDR3 nucleotide sequence: TGTGCCAGCAGCTTAGGCCGTACTAGCACAGATACGCAGTATTTT. The chain recombines TRBV11-3 with TRBJ2-3; D unclear. The CDR3 has 15 amino acids. V shed 1 base and J shed 0 bases, with 8 bases lying between them. From germline, CDR1 is SGHNT and CDR2 YENEEA.

This clone has just a few counts. The sample carries other DNA sequences with the same CDR3. The gene calls are TRBV6-5 and TRBJ2-5, with a tentative D call TRBD1 (6 bases). Germline CDR1 is MNHEY and CDR2 is SVGAGI. Trimming removed 2 bases from V and 4 bases from J, with 8 bases in between. The CDR3 is 13 amino acids. CDR3 DNA sequence: TGTGCCAGCAGTTACCCAGGGGTAGAGACCCAGTACTTC. Translation gives CASSYPGVETQYF.

This chain uses TRBV5-1 with TRBJ2-7; D is possibly TRBD2 (5 bases). V was pared by 1 base and J by 3 bases, with 14 bases between. This CDR3 contains 15 residues. Per germline, CDR1 SGHRS and CDR2 YFSETQ. The CDR3 DNA reads TGCGCCAGCAGCTTGAGAGAGGCGGGCGGCTACGAGCAGTACTTC. Translation gives CASSLREAGGYEQYF.

As DNA, the CDR3 is TGTGCCAGCAGTCAAAGGCAGGGAAGGGGTGAGCAGTTCTTC. Its protein is CASSQRQGRGEQFF. V and J are TRBV6-5 and TRBJ2-1; TRBD1 might be the D (5 bases). The CDR3 loop spans 14 amino acids. The V gene's germline CDR1 is MNHEY and CDR2 SVGAGI. The V and J ends lost 5 bases and 9 bases respectively, with 17 bases between them.

The V gene is TRBV11-1, the J gene TRBJ2-7; TRBD2 agrees at 10 bases. The germline CDR1 and CDR2 sequences are SGHAT and FQDESV (reference sequence). The CDR3 extends over 15 amino acids. Trimming at V came to 2 bases and at J to 2 bases, leaving 3 bases not matched to a gene. The CDR3 spells CASSLRAGGPYEQYF. The CDR3 DNA is TGTGCCAGCAGCTTACGAGCGGGAGGGCCCTACGAGCAGTACTTC.

The chain has TRBV5-1 and TRBJ2-3; the match to TRBD2 covers 8 bases. Germline trimming cut 4 bases from V and 2 bases from J; bases unmatched to any gene: 6. The CDR3 is 15 residues long. Germline CDR1 reads SGHRS; CDR2 reads YFSETQ. The CDR3 bases are TGCGCCAGCAGCCCAGGACTAGCCGCCACAGATACGCAGTATTTT. Amino acids: CASSPGLAATDTQYF.

This clone was recorded only once. The gene calls are TRBV6-5 and TRBJ2-1; 10 nucleotides line up with TRBD2. CDR1 and CDR2 from the germline V gene are MNHEY and SVGAGI. V dropped 4 bases and J dropped 2; count of bases not matched to a gene: 5. This CDR3 contains 16 residues. The CDR3 DNA is TGTGCCAGCAGTTCCCGACTAGCGGGCGCCTACAATGAGCAGTTCTTC. Protein product: CASSSRLAGAYNEQFF.